The 32 T cell receptor beta chains below come from one sample, sequenced in a study of cytomegalovirus exposure and HLA in healthy donors. The PCR had 60 Vbeta and 13 Jbeta primers. Clones were sequenced by immunoSEQ multiplex PCR, and TCRdb holds only the in-frame ones, with some missing. The data show 200,000 to 250,000 clones, about 80% seen once. Sequencing was performed on PBMCs. Receptors originate from a woman aged 40-49 years in good health and CMV-seronegative.

This clone showed up just a few times. The rearrangement uses TRBV4-3 and TRBJ1-5; D remains unclear. V shed 2 bases and J shed 5 bases, with 7 bases lying between them. This CDR3 region has 13 residues. From germline, CDR1 is LGHNA and CDR2 YSLEER. The CDR3 region has the DNA TGCGCCAGCAGCCAAAGTCGAGATCAGCCCCAGCATTTT. Translation gives CASSQSRDQPQHF.

V is TRBV6-6 and J is TRBJ2-7; 8 bases map to TRBD2. The CDR3 is 13 residues long. Per germline, CDR1 MNHNY and CDR2 SVGAGI (reference sequence). Unmatched junction bases numbered 4, after V lost 8 bases and J lost 1 base. The CDR3 is CASHPGGSYEQYF. In nucleotides, the CDR3 is TGTGCCAGCCATCCGGGGGGGTCCTACGAGCAGTACTTC.

The CDR3 here is CASSLNSRTERRNEQFF. In DNA form, the CDR3 reads TGTGCCAGCAGTTTAAACTCGCGGACAGAGAGGAGAAATGAGCAGTTCTTC. The rearrangement uses TRBV27 and TRBJ2-1; D possibly corresponds to TRBD1 (6 bases). Deletions cut 2 bases from V and 7 bases from J, with 21 bases between. The CDR3 spans 17 residues. CDR1 is MNHEY and CDR2 is SMNVEV in the germline V gene (reference sequence).

V is TRBV28 and J is TRBJ1-2, with 9 bases aligning to TRBD1. The length of the CDR3 is 15 residues. Unmatched junction bases numbered 7, after V lost 6 bases and J lost 2 bases. In germline, CDR1 is MDHEN, CDR2 SYDVKM. The CDR3 region is CASSETGQGNYGYTF. CDR3 DNA sequence: TGTGCCAGCAGCGAAACTGGACAGGGGAACTATGGCTACACCTTC.

This clone was seen a single time. This chain joins TRBV10-3 and TRBJ1-2, with D perhaps TRBD1 (6 bases). The CDR3 consists of 15 residues. CDR1 and CDR2 (germline): ENHRY, SYGVKD. Trimming took 5 bases from V and 0 from J, leaving 13 bases between them. DNA of the CDR3: TGTGCCATCAGTTACAGGGTTCAAACTAACTATGGCTACACCTTC. Translation: CAISYRVQTNYGYTF.

V gene TRBV7-8 combines with J gene TRBJ2-7; the match to TRBD1 covers 7 bases. This CDR3 region has 14 residues. Trimming took 5 bases from V and 2 from J; bases not matched to a gene: 6. Looked up from germline, CDR1 is SGHVS and CDR2 is FQNEAQ. CDR3 loop: CASSLRTGPYEQYF. CDR3 in DNA: TGTGCCAGCAGCCTACGGACAGGCCCCTACGAGCAGTACTTC.

This sequence joins TRBV2 and TRBJ2-7; the match to TRBD2 covers 11 bases. J was trimmed by 5 bases and V by 4 bases; bases with no gene match: 7. Per the germline V gene, CDR1 is SNHLY and CDR2 is FYNNEI. The CDR3 runs to 15 residues. For the CDR3, the DNA is TGTGCCAGCAGTGGGATACTAGCGGGGGTCCACGAGCAGTACTTC. This codes for CASSGILAGVHEQYF.

CDR3 in DNA: TGTGCCAGCAGCCGAGGAGCCCGTAATGAAAAACTGTTTTTT. The encoded protein is CASSRGARNEKLFF. The chain recombines TRBV7-2 with TRBJ1-4; D gene uncertain. V dropped 5 bases and J dropped 4 bases, with 11 bases sitting between them. The length of the CDR3 is 14 residues. The germline V gene has CDR1 SGHTA and CDR2 FQGNSA.

V is TRBV5-1 and J is TRBJ2-1, with D unresolved. Trimming stripped 1 base from V and 9 bases from J, with 11 bases between. The CDR3 consists of 13 residues. Germline V CDR1 and CDR2: SGHRS, YFSETQ. Here the CDR3 reads CASSLILDREQFF. CDR3 sequence (DNA): TGCGCCAGCAGCTTGATTCTAGACCGTGAGCAGTTCTTC.

The genes are TRBV10-2 and TRBJ2-1, with 11 nucleotides matching TRBD2. The CDR3 consists of 14 residues. Per germline, CDR1 WSHSY and CDR2 SAAADI. V was pared by 11 bases and J by 4 bases, with 7 bases of the junction left unmatched. CDR3 sequence reads: CAGSSGGIYNEQFF. The CDR3, as DNA: TGCGCCGGCTCTAGCGGGGGGATTTACAATGAGCAGTTCTTC.

The chain recombines TRBV5-1 with TRBJ1-6, with D possibly matching TRBD1 (6 bases). The germline V gene has CDR1 SGHRS and CDR2 YFSETQ. The CDR3 loop spans 16 amino acids. Trimming took off 4 bases at V and 10 bases at J, with 21 bases between the two ends. CDR3 in DNA: TGCGCCAGCAGCCCCTCGGGGGGGCTCAATGAATCACCCCTCCACTTT. Translated, it gives CASSPSGGLNESPLHF.

The chain couples TRBV9 to TRBJ1-5, with D possibly being TRBD1 (5 bases). Per the germline V gene, CDR1 is SGDLS and CDR2 is YYNGEE. Trimming pared 3 bases from V and 1 base from J, leaving 8 bases between. The CDR3 covers 14 residues. Written as DNA, the CDR3 is TGTGCCAGCAGCGCTGACAGCAGCAATCAGCCCCAGCATTTT. Its protein is CASSADSSNQPQHF.

The chain links TRBV9 to TRBJ2-2; 8 positions match TRBD1. CDR3 length: 16 residues. After removal of 3 bases from V and 1 base from J, the junction contained 5 bases not matched to a gene. The V gene's germline CDR1 is SGDLS and CDR2 YYNGEE. CDR3 DNA sequence: TGTGCCAGCAGCGACGGGACAGGAGGGAACACCGGGGAGCTGTTTTTT. It is translated as CASSDGTGGNTGELFF.

This chain links TRBV6-5 with TRBJ2-1; 7 positions match TRBD2. This CDR3 is built from 14 residues. V was pared by 0 bases and J by 15 bases, with 11 bases of the junction left unmatched. CDR1 is MNHEY and CDR2 is SVGAGI in the germline V gene. CDR3 nucleotides: TGTGCCAGCAGTTACTCGACGGCGGGAGCCCCGAGGTTCTTC. Encoded protein: CASSYSTAGAPRFF.

The V gene is TRBV6-5, the J gene TRBJ2-7, with TRBD2 identical over 15 bases. Germline CDR1 and CDR2: MNHEY and SVGAGI. This CDR3 has 14 amino acids. V lost 6 bases, J lost 7 bases, and 4 bases stayed unmatched. The CDR3 DNA reads TGTGCCAGCAGGAGCGGGACTAGCGGGGGGGAGCAGTACTTC. Protein product: CASRSGTSGGEQYF.

The chain links TRBV5-4 to TRBJ1-3; D might be TRBD1 (5 bases). V lost 5 bases to trimming and J lost 0 bases, with 12 bases between them. The CDR3 totals 15 residues. The germline V gene encodes CDR1 SGHNT and CDR2 YYREEE (reference sequence). CDR3 loop: CASSYTGSSGNTIYF. Here the CDR3 DNA reads TGTGCCAGCAGTTATACAGGAAGCTCTGGAAACACCATATATTTT. Drawing the rest from reference TRBV5-4 and TRBJ1-3, the complete variable domain is ETGVTQSPTHLIKTRGQQVTLRCSSQSGHNTVSWYQQALGQGPQFIFQYYREEENGRGNFPPRFSGLQFPNYSSELNVNALELDDSALYLCASSYTGSSGNTIYFGEGSWLTVV.

V usage is TRBV6-5 and J usage is TRBJ2-7; D is perhaps TRBD2 (5 bases). This CDR3 is 14 amino acids long. V lost 5 bases, J lost 4 bases, and 15 bases lay in between. CDR1 MNHEY and CDR2 SVGAGI come from the germline V gene. In DNA form, the CDR3 reads TGTGCCAGCAGTCCCACCGGGAAGGGATACGAGCAGTACTTC. Protein: CASSPTGKGYEQYF.

The chain has TRBV27 and TRBJ1-5; 7 nucleotides match TRBD1. Trimming at V came to 5 bases and at J to 3 bases, leaving 13 bases not matched to a gene. Germline CDR1 reads MNHEY; CDR2 reads SMNVEV (reference sequence). The CDR3 has 17 residues. The CDR3, as DNA: TGTGCCAGCAGTGGAAGACTTAACAGGGGTCCCAATCAGCCCCAGCATTTT. Translating gives CASSGRLNRGPNQPQHF.

This clone was recorded only once. The chain couples TRBV19 to TRBJ1-5; 8 bases agree with TRBD1. CDR3 size: 16 residues. Germline CDR1 and CDR2: LNHDA and SQIVND (reference sequence). Trimming took 6 bases from V and 1 from J; bases not matched to a gene: 8. CDR3 sequence (DNA): TGTGCCAGTAGCGATACCGGGACAGGAAGCAATCAGCCCCAGCATTTT. Translating it yields CASSDTGTGSNQPQHF.

The rearrangement links TRBV12-2 to TRBJ1-1; the table gives TRBD1 as D, unverified against the DNA. TRBV12-2 is a documented pseudogene. The CDR3 loop spans 15 amino acids. The CDR3 DNA reads as TGTGCAAGTCGCGACAGGGGCATGAAGAACACTGAAGCTTTCTTT. Its protein product is CASRDRGMKNTEAFF.

V usage is TRBV12-5 and J usage is TRBJ1-3, with a possible D match to TRBD1 (6 bases). The CDR3 contains 15 residues. Trimming took off 5 bases at V and 4 bases at J, with 15 bases between the two ends. Germline CDR1 is LGHNT and CDR2 is FRNRAP. CDR3 loop: CASGPGTLFGNTIYF. CDR3 nucleotides: TGTGCTAGTGGTCCCGGGACACTCTTCGGAAACACCATATATTTT.

The chain joins TRBV12-1 to TRBJ2-1; the table's D call of TRBD2 was not tested on the DNA. TRBV12-1 is tagged as a pseudogene. The CDR3 is made up of 19 amino acids. CDR3 protein: CASSHFPTSGGAKYNEQFF. CDR3 in DNA: TGTGCCAGCAGTCATTTCCCCACTAGCGGGGGGGCCAAATACAATGAGCAGTTCTTC.

The chain carries TRBV11-2 and TRBJ2-2, with a tentative D call TRBD2 (5 bases). Trimming stripped 5 bases from V and 7 bases from J, with 17 bases between. The CDR3 loop spans 15 amino acids. Germline V CDR1 and CDR2: SGHAT, FQNNGV. For the CDR3, the DNA is TGTGCCAGCAGCCCAGCCGGCCGGGGAAGCGGGGAGCTGTTTTTT. Translating gives CASSPAGRGSGELFF. The variable domain in full, completed from reference TRBV11-2 and TRBJ2-2, reads EAGVAQSPRYKIIEKRQSVAFWCNPISGHATLYWYQQILGQGPKLLIQFQNNGVVDDSQLPKDRFSAERLKGVDSTLKIQPAKLEDSAVYLCASSPAGRGSGELFFGEGSRLTVL.

This clone was detected only once. The genes are TRBV19 and TRBJ1-5; TRBD1 is a possible D gene (5 bases). V gave up 5 bases and J gave up 1 base, with 18 bases separating them. Germline V gene data show CDR1 as LNHDA and CDR2 as SQIVND (reference sequence). This CDR3 contains 17 residues. CDR3 protein: CASSVQTGGVSNQPQHF. The CDR3 DNA reads TGTGCCAGTAGTGTTCAAACAGGAGGGGTAAGCAATCAGCCCCAGCATTTT.

The rearrangement links TRBV5-1 to TRBJ2-7; the D is unclear. The CDR3 sequence is 14 residues long. Trimming stripped 1 base from V and 1 base from J, with 9 bases between. Germline V gene sequence: CDR1 SGHRS, CDR2 YFSETQ. DNA for the CDR3: TGCGCCAGCAGCTTGAGCGTCAGTTCCTACGAGCAGTACTTC. The encoded protein is CASSLSVSSYEQYF.

This clone was detected only once. The chain combines TRBV9 with TRBJ1-3; D gene uncertain. Trimming shortened V by 0 bases and J by 0 bases, and 10 bases separated the two germline ends. CDR1 and CDR2 (germline): SGDLS, YYNGEE. This CDR3 spans 16 amino acids. The CDR3 bases are TGTGCCAGCAGCGTAGATGGGCATAGCTCTGGAAACACCATATATTTT. Its translation is CASSVDGHSSGNTIYF.

This chain links TRBV4-3 with TRBJ1-1; a possible D gene is TRBD1 (6 bases). CDR1 is LGHNA and CDR2 is YSLEER in the germline V gene. V was cut by 0 bases and J by 8 bases, with 13 bases left in between. The CDR3 is 14 residues long. The CDR3 here is CASSQERWGREAFF. The CDR3 DNA sequence: TGCGCCAGCAGCCAAGAAAGGTGGGGGCGCGAAGCTTTCTTT.

V and J are TRBV6-5 and TRBJ2-1; weak D call: TRBD2 (5 bases). Trimming pared 7 bases from V and 6 bases from J, leaving 13 bases between. The CDR3 length is 13 residues. Germline assignment: CDR1 MNHEY and CDR2 SVGAGI. The CDR3: CASTGNRPNEQFF. The DNA for the CDR3 is TGTGCCAGCACCGGGAACCGACCCAATGAGCAGTTCTTC.

The chain joins TRBV5-1 to TRBJ2-5; D gene unclear. Trimming pared 0 bases from V and 5 bases from J, leaving 14 bases between. This CDR3 is 15 amino acids long. Germline V CDR1 and CDR2: SGHRS, YFSETQ. In DNA, the CDR3 is TGCGCCAGCAGCTTGGGGCCGGTTGGGCAGGAGACCCAGTACTTC. It translates to CASSLGPVGQETQYF.

This clone was detected only a few times. V is TRBV6-5 and J is TRBJ2-1, with TRBD2 as a possible D gene (7 bases). The CDR3 extends over 15 amino acids. Trimming shortened V by 2 bases and J by 4 bases, and 12 bases separated the two germline ends. Germline CDR1 and CDR2: MNHEY and SVGAGI. The CDR3, as DNA: TGTGCCAGCAGTTACGGCGCGGGGGCGTACAATGAGCAGTTCTTC. The encoded protein is CASSYGAGAYNEQFF.

This clone was picked up one time. This chain links TRBV5-4 with TRBJ2-6; 9 bases fit TRBD1. Germline assignment: CDR1 SGHNT and CDR2 YYREEE (reference sequence). The ends lost 1 base at V and 0 bases at J; junction bases unmatched: 2. CDR3 length equals 17 residues. CDR3 sequence: CASSLRTGASGANVLTF. The CDR3 DNA reads as TGTGCCAGCAGCTTGCGGACAGGGGCCTCTGGGGCCAACGTCCTGACTTTC. Drawing the rest from reference TRBV5-4 and TRBJ2-6, the complete variable domain is ETGVTQSPTHLIKTRGQQVTLRCSSQSGHNTVSWYQQALGQGPQFIFQYYREEENGRGNFPPRFSGLQFPNYSSELNVNALELDDSALYLCASSLRTGASGANVLTFGAGSRLTVL.

DNA of the CDR3: TGTGCCAGCAGTGACTCTTCGGGAAATCAGCCCCAGCATTTT. It yields the protein CASSDSSGNQPQHF. The chain couples TRBV6-4 to TRBJ1-5; D remains unclear. There are 14 residues in the CDR3. The V gene lost 0 bases and the J gene lost 4 bases, with 7 bases spanning the gap. Germline V lookup: CDR1 MRHNA, CDR2 SNTAGT.